This paragraph covers one TCR beta chain sequence. Antigen: not known. CDR1 GTSNPN and CDR2 SVGIG come from the germline V gene (reference sequence). The trim removed 1 base at V and 0 bases at J, leaving 4 bases unmatched. The CDR3 sequence is 16 residues long. The sample comes from a study of OX40 agonist ivuxolimab in advanced cancers. Drawing of blood for sampling happened at baseline, at cycle 4 day 1, and at cycle 7 day 1. The study's findings and limits: Normalized expansion of T-cell clones was also low for some nonresponders.

Produced via immunoSEQ multiplex PCR; TCRdb's table is partial and in-frame only. The repertoire holds nearly 80,000 clones, with about 94% as singletons. The TCR originated in an adult with an advanced solid tumor such as melanoma, head and neck, liver or kidney cancer. The sequenced sample was CD4+ or CD8+ T cells sorted from blood, obtained in a trial of the OX40 agonist ivuxolimab. The chain has TRBV30 and TRBJ2-3, with 10 bases identical to TRBD2. CDR3 sequence: CAWSGRTSGSTDTQYF. The CDR3 coding sequence is TGTGCCTGGAGTGGTAGGACTAGCGGAAGCACAGATACGCAGTATTTT.